The 7 T cell receptor beta chains reported below all come from one sample, sequenced in a study of T cell responses to AZD1222 COVID-19 vaccine. Sequencing was performed with immunoSEQ multiplex PCR; in TCRdb, only in-frame clones are kept and a portion is missing. Of some 31,000 clones in the sample, approximately 80% were seen once. The specimen comprised peripheral blood, sampled 28 days after the second AZD1222 dose. These receptors all come from an adult who received the AZD1222 COVID-19 vaccine.

This chain connects TRBV19 to TRBJ1-5; D is unresolved. This CDR3 has 14 residues. V was trimmed by 7 bases and J by 2 bases, leaving 12 bases between them. CDR1 LNHDA and CDR2 SQIVND come from the germline V gene (reference sequence). The DNA for the CDR3 is TGTGCCAGTACTACCATTGACGGCAATCAGCCCCAGCATTTT. It yields the protein CASTTIDGNQPQHF.

The chain has TRBV20-1 and TRBJ1-2; no clear D gene. Trimming cost V 3 bases and J 7 bases, with 9 bases left between them. The germline V gene has CDR1 DFQATT and CDR2 SNEGSKA (reference sequence). CDR3 length equals 11 residues. The CDR3 spells CSASHAGGYTF. The CDR3 DNA is TGCAGTGCTAGTCACGCGGGTGGCTACACCTTC.

The V call is TRBV7-3, the J call TRBJ2-1; TRBD2 agrees at 10 bases. The CDR3 extends over 16 amino acids. From germline, CDR1 is SGHTA and CDR2 FQGTGA. The V segment lost 5 bases and the J segment 1 base; nucleotides outside the gene matches: 5. The CDR3 protein is CASSRTSGASYNEQFF. The CDR3 nucleotides read TGTGCCAGCAGCCGGACTAGCGGTGCTTCCTACAATGAGCAGTTCTTC.

The gene calls are TRBV27 and TRBJ1-2; 11 bases align to TRBD1. V dropped 7 bases and J dropped 3; count of bases not matched to a gene: 4. The germline V gene has CDR1 MNHEY and CDR2 SMNVEV (reference sequence). There are 14 residues in the CDR3. In nucleotides, the CDR3 is TGTGCCAGCACCCGGACAGGGGGCGACTATGGCTACACCTTC. This encodes CASTRTGGDYGYTF.

J is TRBJ2-3 and V is TRBV11-2; the D call may be TRBD1 or TRBD2 (5 bases each). V was clipped by 4 bases and J by 4 bases, with 27 bases between them. The CDR3 has 19 amino acids. CDR1 SGHAT and CDR2 FQNNGV come from the germline V gene. CDR3 loop: CASSSQGTVPGPKSDTQYF. The CDR3 bases are TGTGCCAGCAGCTCACAAGGGACGGTACCGGGACCAAAGTCAGATACGCAGTATTTT.

The rearrangement uses TRBV30 and TRBJ1-2; perhaps TRBD1 as D (6 bases). This CDR3 spans 13 amino acids. The germline V gene encodes CDR1 GTSNPN and CDR2 SVGIG (reference sequence). V lost 0 bases and J 8 bases, leaving 13 bases between the germline ends. The CDR3 DNA reads as TGTGCCTGGAGTGTAACAGGGATTGCGGGCTACACCTTC. Translated, it gives CAWSVTGIAGYTF. The full variable domain, in which reference TRBV30 and TRBJ1-2 provide the parts outside the CDR3, is SQTIHQWPATLVQPVGSPLSLECTVEGTSNPNLYWYRQAAGRGLQLLFYSVGIGQISSEVPQNLSASRPQDRQFILSSKKLLLSDSGFYLCAWSVTGIAGYTFGSGTRLTVV.

This clone showed up just a few times. V and J are TRBV6-5 and TRBJ2-1, with D perhaps matching TRBD1 or TRBD2 (5 bases each). This CDR3 has 12 amino acids. Trimming shortened V by 8 bases and J by 7 bases, and 12 bases separated the two germline ends. From germline, CDR1 is MNHEY and CDR2 SVGAGI. DNA for the CDR3: TGTGCCAGCCTGGGGGACCCTAATGAGCAGTTCTTC. It translates to CASLGDPNEQFF.